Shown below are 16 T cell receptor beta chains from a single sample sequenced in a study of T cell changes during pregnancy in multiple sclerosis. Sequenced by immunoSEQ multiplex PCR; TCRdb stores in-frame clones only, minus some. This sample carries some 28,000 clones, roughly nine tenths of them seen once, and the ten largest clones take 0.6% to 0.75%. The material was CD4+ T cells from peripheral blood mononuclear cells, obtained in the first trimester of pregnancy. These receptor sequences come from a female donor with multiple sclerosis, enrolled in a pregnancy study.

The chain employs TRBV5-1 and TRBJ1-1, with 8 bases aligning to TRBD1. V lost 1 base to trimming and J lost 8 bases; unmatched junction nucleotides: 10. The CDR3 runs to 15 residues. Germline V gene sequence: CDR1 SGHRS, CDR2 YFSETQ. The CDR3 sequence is CASSLSSPRTGEAFF. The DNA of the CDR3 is TGCGCCAGCAGCTTGTCATCCCCACGGACAGGGGAAGCTTTCTTT. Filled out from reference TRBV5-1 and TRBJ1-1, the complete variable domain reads KAGVTQTPRYLIKTRGQQVTLSCSPISGHRSVSWYQQTPGQGLQFLFEYFSETQRNKGNFPGRFSGRQFSNSRSEMNVSTLELGDSALYLCASSLSSPRTGEAFFGQGTRLTVV.

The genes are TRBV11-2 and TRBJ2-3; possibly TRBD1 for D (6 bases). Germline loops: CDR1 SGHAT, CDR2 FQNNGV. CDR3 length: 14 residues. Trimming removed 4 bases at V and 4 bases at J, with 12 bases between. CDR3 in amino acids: CASSSIQGADTQYF. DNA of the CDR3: TGTGCCAGCAGCTCTATACAGGGTGCAGATACGCAGTATTTT. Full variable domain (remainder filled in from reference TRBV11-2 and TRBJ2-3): EAGVAQSPRYKIIEKRQSVAFWCNPISGHATLYWYQQILGQGPKLLIQFQNNGVVDDSQLPKDRFSAERLKGVDSTLKIQPAKLEDSAVYLCASSSIQGADTQYFGPGTRLTVL.

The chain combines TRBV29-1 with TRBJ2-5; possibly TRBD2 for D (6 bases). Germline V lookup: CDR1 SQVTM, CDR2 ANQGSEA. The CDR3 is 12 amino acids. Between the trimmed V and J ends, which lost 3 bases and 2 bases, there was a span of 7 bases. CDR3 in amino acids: CSVDRGQETQYF. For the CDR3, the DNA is TGCAGCGTTGACCGGGGGCAAGAGACCCAGTACTTC.

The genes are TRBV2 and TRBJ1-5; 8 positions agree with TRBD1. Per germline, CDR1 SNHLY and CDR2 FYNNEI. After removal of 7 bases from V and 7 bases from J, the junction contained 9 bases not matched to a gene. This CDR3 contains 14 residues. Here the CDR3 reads CASTSDRGPQPQHF. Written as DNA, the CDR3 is TGTGCCAGCACTTCCGACAGGGGCCCCCAGCCCCAGCATTTT. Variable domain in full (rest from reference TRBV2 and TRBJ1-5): EPEVTQTPSHQVTQMGQEVILRCVPISNHLYFYWYRQILGQKVEFLVSFYNNEISEKSEIFDDQFSVERPDGSNFTLKIRSTKLEDSAMYFCASTSDRGPQPQHFGDGTRLSIL.

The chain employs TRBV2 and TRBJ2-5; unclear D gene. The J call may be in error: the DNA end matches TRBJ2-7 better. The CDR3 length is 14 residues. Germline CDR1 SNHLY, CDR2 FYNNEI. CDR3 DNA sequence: TGTGCCAGCAGTGACTTTACAGTCTCCTACGAGCAGTACTTC. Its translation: CASSDFTVSYEQYF.

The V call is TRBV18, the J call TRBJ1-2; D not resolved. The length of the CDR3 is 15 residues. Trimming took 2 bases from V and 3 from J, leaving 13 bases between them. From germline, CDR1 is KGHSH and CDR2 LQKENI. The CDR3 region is CASSPGGGRDYGYTF. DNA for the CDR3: TGTGCCAGCTCACCAGGAGGTGGTAGGGACTATGGCTACACCTTC.

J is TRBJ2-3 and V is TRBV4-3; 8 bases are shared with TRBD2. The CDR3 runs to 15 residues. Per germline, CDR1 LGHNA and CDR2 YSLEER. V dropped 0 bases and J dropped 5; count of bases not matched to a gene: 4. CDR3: CASSQESGGQDTQYF. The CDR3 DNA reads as TGCGCCAGCAGCCAAGAGAGCGGGGGCCAAGATACGCAGTATTTT.

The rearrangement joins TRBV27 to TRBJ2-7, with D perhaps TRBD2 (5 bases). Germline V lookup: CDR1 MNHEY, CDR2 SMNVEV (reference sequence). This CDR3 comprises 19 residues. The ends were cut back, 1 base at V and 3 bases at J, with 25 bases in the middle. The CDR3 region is CASSLFIPPRYSGNYEQYF. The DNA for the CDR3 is TGTGCCAGCAGTTTATTCATTCCTCCTCGGTACAGCGGTAACTACGAGCAGTACTTC.

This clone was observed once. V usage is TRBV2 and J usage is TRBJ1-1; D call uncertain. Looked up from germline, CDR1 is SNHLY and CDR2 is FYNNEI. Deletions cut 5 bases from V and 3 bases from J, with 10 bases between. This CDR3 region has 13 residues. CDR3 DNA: TGTGCCAGCAGTCCTACAGCATACACTGAAGCTTTCTTT. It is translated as CASSPTAYTEAFF.

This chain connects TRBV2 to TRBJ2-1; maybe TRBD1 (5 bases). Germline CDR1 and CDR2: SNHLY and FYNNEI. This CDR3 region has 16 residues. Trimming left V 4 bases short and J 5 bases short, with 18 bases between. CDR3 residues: CASSGSRQPLDNEQFF. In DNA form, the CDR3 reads TGTGCCAGCAGTGGATCCCGACAGCCCCTGGACAATGAGCAGTTCTTC.

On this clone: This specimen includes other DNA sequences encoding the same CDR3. The CDR3 DNA is TGCGCCAGCAGCCCAGGGGTAAACTATGGCTACACCTTC. Translated, it gives CASSPGVNYGYTF. The chain links TRBV5-1 to TRBJ1-2; D is perhaps TRBD1 (6 bases). The CDR3 is 13 amino acids. Trimming cost V 4 bases and J 2 bases, with 9 bases left between them. Germline V gives CDR1 SGHRS, CDR2 YFSETQ.

The CDR3 loop is CASSETGSFSPLHF. Here the CDR3 DNA reads TGTGCCAGCAGCGAGACAGGATCTTTTTCACCCCTCCACTTT. This sequence joins TRBV11-1 and TRBJ1-6, with a tentative D call TRBD1 (6 bases). The V end lost 5 bases, the J end lost 9 bases, and 14 bases lay between the germline ends. Germline CDR1 and CDR2: SGHAT and FQDESV (reference sequence). The CDR3 has 14 residues.

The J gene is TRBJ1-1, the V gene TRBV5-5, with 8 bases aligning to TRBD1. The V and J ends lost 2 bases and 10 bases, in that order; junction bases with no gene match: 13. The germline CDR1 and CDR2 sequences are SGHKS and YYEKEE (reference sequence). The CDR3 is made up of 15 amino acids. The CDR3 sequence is CASSLTGTGLLRAFF. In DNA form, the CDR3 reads TGTGCCAGCAGCTTAACCGGGACAGGACTTCTTAGAGCTTTCTTT. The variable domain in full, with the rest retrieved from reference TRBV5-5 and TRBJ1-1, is DAGVTQSPTHLIKTRGQQVTLRCSPISGHKSVSWYQQVLGQGPQFIFQYYEKEERGRGNFPDRFSARQFPNYSSELNVNALLLGDSALYLCASSLTGTGLLRAFFGQGTRLTVV.

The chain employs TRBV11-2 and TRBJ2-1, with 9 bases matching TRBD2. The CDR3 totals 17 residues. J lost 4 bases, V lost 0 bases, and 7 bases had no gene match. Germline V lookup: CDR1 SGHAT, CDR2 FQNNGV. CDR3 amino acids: CASSLEWAGGRYNEQFF. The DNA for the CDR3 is TGTGCCAGCAGCTTAGAATGGGCGGGGGGGCGGTACAATGAGCAGTTCTTC.

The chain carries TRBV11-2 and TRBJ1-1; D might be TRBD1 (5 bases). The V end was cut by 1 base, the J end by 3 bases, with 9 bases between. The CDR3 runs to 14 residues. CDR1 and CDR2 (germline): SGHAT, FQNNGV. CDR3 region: CASSLAPRDTEAFF. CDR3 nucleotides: TGTGCCAGCAGCTTAGCCCCCAGGGACACTGAAGCTTTCTTT.

The CDR3 DNA is TGTGCCAGCAGACCCAGGGCCGAATATGCGCAGTATTTT. Translated, it gives CASRPRAEYAQYF. This sequence joins TRBV7-2 and TRBJ2-3; weak D call: TRBD1 (5 bases). The germline V gene has CDR1 SGHTA and CDR2 FQGNSA. Trimming removed 6 bases from V and 10 bases from J, with 17 bases in between. This CDR3 has 13 amino acids. Supplemented by reference TRBV7-2 and TRBJ2-3, the full variable domain reads GAGVSQSPSNKVTEKGKDVELRCDPISGHTALYWYRQSLGQGLEFLIYFQGNSAPDKSGLPSDRFSAERTGGSVSTLTIQRTQQEDSAVYLCASRPRAEYAQYFGPGTRLTVL.